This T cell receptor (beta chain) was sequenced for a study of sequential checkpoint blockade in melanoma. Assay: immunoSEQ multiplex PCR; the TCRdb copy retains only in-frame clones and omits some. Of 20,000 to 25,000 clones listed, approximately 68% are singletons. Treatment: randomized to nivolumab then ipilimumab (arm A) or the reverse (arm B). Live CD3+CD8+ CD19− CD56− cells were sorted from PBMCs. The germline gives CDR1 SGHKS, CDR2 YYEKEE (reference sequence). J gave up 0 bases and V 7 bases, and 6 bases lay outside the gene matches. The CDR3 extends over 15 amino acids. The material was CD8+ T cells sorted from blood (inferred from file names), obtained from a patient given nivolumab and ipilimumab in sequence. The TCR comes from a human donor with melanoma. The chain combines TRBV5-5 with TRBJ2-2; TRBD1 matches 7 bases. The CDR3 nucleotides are TGTGCCAGCGCCCCGGGACAGACGAACACCGGGGAGCTGTTTTTT. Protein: CASAPGQTNTGELFF.